This T cell receptor (beta chain) is from a study of blood T cell repertoires in COVID-19. Study overall: The analysed material was cDNA or gDNA that came from T cells, B-cell-depleted T cells, or PBMCs.

Germline CDR1 SGDLS, CDR2 YYNGEE. The V end lost 6 bases, the J end lost 0 bases, and 12 bases lay between the germline ends. The CDR3 is 14 amino acids. Original processing methods: Amplification of reference gene primers provided the estimated nucleated cell counts. Some clones are missing from TCRdb's copy, which holds only in-frame ones; the method was immunoSEQ multiplex PCR. V and J calls plus clone size are reproduced from that table; the DNA served to infer D and trimming. The sample lists 200,000 to 250,000 clones, approximately 82% occurring once. This rearrangement joins TRBV9 to TRBJ1-1, with D possibly TRBD1 on 5 matching bases. The material sequenced was peripheral blood. The receptor was derived from a woman aged 18-29 years with acute or convalescent COVID-19. The CDR3 loop is CASNQGLMNTEAFF. The CDR3 region has the DNA TGTGCCAGCAACCAGGGACTCATGAACACTGAAGCTTTCTTT.